The rows below give T cell receptor beta chains drawn from one sample of a study of blood T cell repertoires in COVID-19. Libraries were prepared by immunoSEQ multiplex PCR; TCRdb keeps only in-frame clonotypes and omits some of them. The data show 300,000 to 450,000 clones, 85% seen once. The material sequenced was peripheral blood. These receptors originate from a woman aged 18-29 years with acute or convalescent COVID-19. Both conserved end residues are part of each CDR3. Fields, in order: clone size, V gene, CDR3 protein. Size tells how often a clone was seen (once, few, many) or the class of an expanded clone, and some rows leave it out.

>-|TRBV9
CASSVVAGGSVGELFF
>once|TRBV12-5
CASGRESGQPQHF
>-|TRBV27
CASSLAGFMNTGELFF
>-|TRBV19
CASSTGAGYGYTF
>-|TRBV3-1/TRBV3-2
CASSRAAGTGTGIRYEQYF
>many|TRBV2
CASSDRGNQPQHF
>-|TRBV4-1
CASSQAATGISYNSPLHF
>-|TRBV30
CAWSVGPGAEAFF
>-|TRBV7-9
CASRGREVTVEQFF
>-|TRBV5-1
CASSSLGGDFDGYTF
>-|TRBV7-7
CASSLGGLLPPTDTQYF
>-|TRBV6-5
CASKGRADSPLHF
>-|TRBV10-1
CASSDKLAGTDTQYF
>-|TRBV28
CASSPLNTEAFF
>-|TRBV30
CAWSVSRTSGGAGGTQYF
>-|TRBV28
CASRGLPSEQYF
>-|TRBV24-1
CATRGRGKKETQYF
>-|TRBV6-1
CASSEQLGYEQYF
>once|TRBV14
CASSPTGGGAHFTDTQYF
>-|TRBV7-2
CASSPYSPNEKLFF
>-|TRBV18
CASSPLAGSTDTQYF
>-|TRBV28
CASSPNSGRTYNEQFF
>-|TRBV9
CASSEGGTPQGGYTF
>-|TRBV5-4
CASSPRGTGWNEQYF
>-|TRBV9
CASSVDRNYGYTF
>-|TRBV11-2
CASSPGFRDTQYF
>once|TRBV27
CASKELGGSNQPQHF